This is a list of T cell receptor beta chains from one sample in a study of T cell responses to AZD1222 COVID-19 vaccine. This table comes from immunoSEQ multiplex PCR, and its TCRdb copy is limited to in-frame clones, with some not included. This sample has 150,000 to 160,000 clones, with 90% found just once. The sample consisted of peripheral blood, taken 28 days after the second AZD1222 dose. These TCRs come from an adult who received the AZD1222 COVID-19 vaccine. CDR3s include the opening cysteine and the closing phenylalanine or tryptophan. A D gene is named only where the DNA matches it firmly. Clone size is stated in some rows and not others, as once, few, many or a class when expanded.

CDR3 DNA: TGTGCCAGCAGTTACTCGCCAGGGAGGCCTGAAGCTTTCTTT
CDR3 protein: CASSYSPGRPEAFF
clone size: .
V gene: TRBV6-5
J gene: TRBJ1-1
D gene: .

CDR3 DNA: TGTGCCAGCTCACCTGGGACAGGGGACTATGGCTACACCTTC
CDR3 protein: CASSPGTGDYGYTF
clone size: .
V gene: TRBV18
J gene: TRBJ1-2
D gene: TRBD1

CDR3 DNA: TGTGCCAGCAGTGAGGGGACAGGGGGCTTCTATGGCTACACCTTC
CDR3 protein: CASSEGTGGFYGYTF
clone size: .
V gene: TRBV6-1
J gene: TRBJ1-2
D gene: TRBD1

CDR3 DNA: TGCGCCAGCAGAGGACTAGTAACGGGGGCTTTCTACGAGCAGTACTTC
CDR3 protein: CASRGLVTGAFYEQYF
clone size: .
V gene: TRBV4-1
J gene: TRBJ2-7
D gene: .

CDR3 DNA: TGTGCCAGCAGTGGGGCTAGCGGGGGCACAGATACGCAGTATTTT
CDR3 protein: CASSGASGGTDTQYF
clone size: once
V gene: TRBV19
J gene: TRBJ2-3
D gene: TRBD2

CDR3 DNA: TGTGCCAGCAGCACGGGGCAGGGGGCTTACACTGAAGCTTTCTTT
CDR3 protein: CASSTGQGAYTEAFF
clone size: .
V gene: TRBV7-9
J gene: TRBJ1-1
D gene: TRBD1

CDR3 DNA: TGCGCCAGCAGCTTGGGCCAGGTCCAAGAGACCCAGTACTTC
CDR3 protein: CASSLGQVQETQYF
clone size: .
V gene: TRBV5-1
J gene: TRBJ2-5
D gene: .

CDR3 DNA: TGTGCCAGCTCACCAGCTAGCGGGATAGTAGATGAGCAGTTCTTC
CDR3 protein: CASSPASGIVDEQFF
clone size: once
V gene: TRBV18
J gene: TRBJ2-1
D gene: TRBD2

CDR3 DNA: TGTGCCAGCAGTGATGTCTGGGGCTACACCTTC
CDR3 protein: CASSDVWGYTF
clone size: .
V gene: TRBV25-1
J gene: TRBJ1-2
D gene: .

CDR3 DNA: TGCGCCAGCAGCTCCGGGACAGGGACGGGCGGCTACACCTTC
CDR3 protein: CASSSGTGTGGYTF
clone size: .
V gene: TRBV5-1
J gene: TRBJ1-2
D gene: TRBD1

CDR3 DNA: TGTGCCAGCAGCTTGGGGACAGGTCTCTCTGGAAACACCATATATTTT
CDR3 protein: CASSLGTGLSGNTIYF
clone size: once
V gene: TRBV5-5
J gene: TRBJ1-3
D gene: TRBD1

CDR3 DNA: TGTGCCAGCTCCCTGAGCTCCTACGAGCAGTACTTC
CDR3 protein: CASSLSSYEQYF
clone size: .
V gene: TRBV18
J gene: TRBJ2-7
D gene: .

CDR3 DNA: TGCGCCAGCAGGACAGGGCTTGGGGGCACTGAAGCTTTCTTT
CDR3 protein: CASRTGLGGTEAFF
clone size: .
V gene: TRBV10-2
J gene: TRBJ1-1
D gene: TRBD1

CDR3 DNA: TGTGCCAGCACAGGACTGGTGAAAAACACCATATATTTT
CDR3 protein: CASTGLVKNTIYF
clone size: .
V gene: TRBV25-1
J gene: TRBJ1-3
D gene: .

CDR3 DNA: TGTGCCAGCAGTTTCCGGATGAACACTGAAGCTTTCTTT
CDR3 protein: CASSFRMNTEAFF
clone size: few
V gene: TRBV28
J gene: TRBJ1-1
D gene: .

CDR3 DNA: TGTGCCAGCAGCGGACGAGGAAGCGGGAGGGCGGGGTACAATGAGCAGTTCTTC
CDR3 protein: CASSGRGSGRAGYNEQFF
clone size: .
V gene: TRBV7-2
J gene: TRBJ2-1
D gene: TRBD2

CDR3 DNA: TGTGCCAGCAGTACTCGACTAGCGGGTACCTACGAGCAGTACTTC
CDR3 protein: CASSTRLAGTYEQYF
clone size: .
V gene: TRBV6-5
J gene: TRBJ2-7
D gene: TRBD2

CDR3 DNA: TGTGCCAGCAGCTTAGGACGGCGGCAGCCCCAGCATTTT
CDR3 protein: CASSLGRRQPQHF
clone size: .
V gene: TRBV7-2
J gene: TRBJ1-5
D gene: .

CDR3 DNA: TGTGCCTGGAGTGTAGGGACAGGGGGTGGGGAGACCCAGTACTTC
CDR3 protein: CAWSVGTGGGETQYF
clone size: once
V gene: TRBV30
J gene: TRBJ2-5
D gene: TRBD1

CDR3 DNA: TGTGCCACCAGCAGAGATTTTAGGGGACAGAACGCAGATACGCAGTATTTT
CDR3 protein: CATSRDFRGQNADTQYF
clone size: .
V gene: TRBV15
J gene: TRBJ2-3
D gene: TRBD1

CDR3 DNA: TGTGCCAGCTCACCAAGGCAGGACCACACTGAAGCTTTCTTT
CDR3 protein: CASSPRQDHTEAFF
clone size: .
V gene: TRBV18
J gene: TRBJ1-1
D gene: .

CDR3 DNA: TGTGCCAGCAGTTTGTGGGGAGACACAGATACGCAGTATTTT
CDR3 protein: CASSLWGDTDTQYF
clone size: .
V gene: TRBV27
J gene: TRBJ2-3
D gene: .

CDR3 DNA: TGTGCCAGCAGCCTAACTAGCACCGGGGAGCTGTTTTTT
CDR3 protein: CASSLTSTGELFF
clone size: .
V gene: TRBV6-4
J gene: TRBJ2-2
D gene: .

CDR3 DNA: TGTGCCAGCAGTCCAAGTTGGAGGGAGCTCTACAATGAGCAGTTCTTC
CDR3 protein: CASSPSWRELYNEQFF
clone size: .
V gene: TRBV3-1/TRBV3-2
J gene: TRBJ2-1
D gene: .

CDR3 DNA: TGTGCCAGCAGGGACAGGGTACACTCCTACGAGCAGTACTTC
CDR3 protein: CASRDRVHSYEQYF
clone size: .
V gene: TRBV27
J gene: TRBJ2-7
D gene: TRBD1

CDR3 DNA: TGTGCCAGCAGTCTCGGACAGGCCGGGGCTTTCTTT
CDR3 protein: CASSLGQAGAFF
clone size: .
V gene: TRBV12-3/TRBV12-4
J gene: TRBJ1-1
D gene: TRBD1

CDR3 DNA: TGCGCCAGCAGAGAGGGTCCCAATGAGCAGTTCTTC
CDR3 protein: CASREGPNEQFF
clone size: few
V gene: TRBV5-1
J gene: TRBJ2-1
D gene: .

CDR3 DNA: TGCGCCAGCAGCTTGGCTTCGGAGGGGGTGAACACTGAAGCTTTCTTT
CDR3 protein: CASSLASEGVNTEAFF
clone size: .
V gene: TRBV5-1
J gene: TRBJ1-1
D gene: .

CDR3 DNA: TGTGCCAGCTCACCCTTCACATCCGGGACGGAGCACTATGGCTACACCTTC
CDR3 protein: CASSPFTSGTEHYGYTF
clone size: .
V gene: TRBV18
J gene: TRBJ1-2
D gene: .

CDR3 DNA: TGTGCCAGCAGTAACAAGTACACTGAAGCTTTCTTT
CDR3 protein: CASSNKYTEAFF
clone size: .
V gene: TRBV12-3/TRBV12-4
J gene: TRBJ1-1
D gene: .

CDR3 DNA: TGTGCCAGCAGCTTGTCCCTCAGGGGTCGATCTGAAGCTTTCTTT
CDR3 protein: CASSLSLRGRSEAFF
clone size: .
V gene: TRBV5-6
J gene: TRBJ1-1
D gene: .

CDR3 DNA: TGTGCCAGCAGATATAGCGGGGGGGTCGCAGATACGCAGTATTTT
CDR3 protein: CASRYSGGVADTQYF
clone size: .
V gene: TRBV2
J gene: TRBJ2-3
D gene: TRBD2

CDR3 DNA: TGTGCCAGCAAATCAGGGGGGGTGGACGAGCAGTACTTC
CDR3 protein: CASKSGGVDEQYF
clone size: .
V gene: TRBV6-5
J gene: TRBJ2-7
D gene: .

CDR3 DNA: TGTGCCAGCAGCCCCAAGGGGGGTGCCGGGGAGCTGTTTTTT
CDR3 protein: CASSPKGGAGELFF
clone size: .
V gene: TRBV11-3
J gene: TRBJ2-2
D gene: .

CDR3 DNA: TGTGCCAGCAGCTCCCTACTAGCGGGAGGGCCGAGTGAGCAGTTCTTC
CDR3 protein: CASSSLLAGGPSEQFF
clone size: few
V gene: TRBV7-9
J gene: TRBJ2-1
D gene: TRBD2

CDR3 DNA: TGCGCCAGCAGCCACGCTCTTAGCGGGGGGGAAAGAAACATTCAGTACTTC
CDR3 protein: CASSHALSGGERNIQYF
clone size: .
V gene: TRBV4-1
J gene: TRBJ2-4
D gene: TRBD2

CDR3 DNA: TGTGCCAGCAGTTTAAACGGCGGACCCCACGAAGACGAGCAGTACTTC
CDR3 protein: CASSLNGGPHEDEQYF
clone size: .
V gene: TRBV28
J gene: TRBJ2-7
D gene: .

CDR3 DNA: TGCGCCAGCAGCCAAGACGCCGGGACTTATAATCAGCCCCAGCATTTT
CDR3 protein: CASSQDAGTYNQPQHF
clone size: once
V gene: TRBV4-1
J gene: TRBJ1-5
D gene: .

CDR3 DNA: TGTGCCAGCTCACCCCAGGGACTAGCAGGGAGCTCCTACAATGAGCAGTTCTTC
CDR3 protein: CASSPQGLAGSSYNEQFF
clone size: .
V gene: TRBV18
J gene: TRBJ2-1
D gene: TRBD2

CDR3 DNA: TGTGCCAGCAGTTACAGGGGGGCGATAGATACGCAGTATTTT
CDR3 protein: CASSYRGAIDTQYF
clone size: .
V gene: TRBV6-5
J gene: TRBJ2-3
D gene: .

CDR3 DNA: TGTGCCACCAGTGACCCGGGACTAGCGGGAGGTTATGAGCAGTTCTTC
CDR3 protein: CATSDPGLAGGYEQFF
clone size: once
V gene: TRBV24-1
J gene: TRBJ2-1
D gene: TRBD2

CDR3 DNA: TGTGCCAGCAGGGCGGGACTAGCAAATGAGCAGTTCTTC
CDR3 protein: CASRAGLANEQFF
clone size: .
V gene: TRBV6-5
J gene: TRBJ2-1
D gene: TRBD2

CDR3 DNA: TGTGCCAGCAAAAGGGGGAGGAACACTGAAGCTTTCTTT
CDR3 protein: CASKRGRNTEAFF
clone size: .
V gene: TRBV27
J gene: TRBJ1-1
D gene: .

CDR3 DNA: TGTGCCAGTAGGACCCAGGGTGCTAATGAAAAACTGTTTTTT
CDR3 protein: CASRTQGANEKLFF
clone size: .
V gene: TRBV19
J gene: TRBJ1-4
D gene: .

CDR3 DNA: TGTGCCAGCAGCTTTCAGTTCGGGGGTGCCAAAAACATTCAGTACTTC
CDR3 protein: CASSFQFGGAKNIQYF
clone size: .
V gene: TRBV11-2
J gene: TRBJ2-4
D gene: .

CDR3 DNA: TGTGCCAGCAGTTCCCTTCTTAAGACTGAAGCTTTCTTT
CDR3 protein: CASSSLLKTEAFF
clone size: .
V gene: TRBV28
J gene: TRBJ1-1
D gene: .

CDR3 DNA: TGTGCCAGCAGTGGCACAGGGTCAGCGGGCTACACCTTC
CDR3 protein: CASSGTGSAGYTF
clone size: .
V gene: TRBV2
J gene: TRBJ1-2
D gene: .

CDR3 DNA: TGTGCCAGCAGCTTCGGCCAGACAGGGGGAAACACCATATATTTT
CDR3 protein: CASSFGQTGGNTIYF
clone size: .
V gene: TRBV7-2
J gene: TRBJ1-3
D gene: TRBD1

CDR3 DNA: TGTGCCAGCAGCCCAGAGGACTTCCCGAACACTGAAGCTTTCTTT
CDR3 protein: CASSPEDFPNTEAFF
clone size: .
V gene: TRBV7-3
J gene: TRBJ1-1
D gene: .

CDR3 DNA: TGTGCCAGCTCACCATCCTGGACAGGGGGCTCTGAAGCTTTCTTT
CDR3 protein: CASSPSWTGGSEAFF
clone size: .
V gene: TRBV18
J gene: TRBJ1-1
D gene: TRBD1

CDR3 DNA: TGTGCCAGCAGTTCCAGGGTAAACTATGGCTACACCTTC
CDR3 protein: CASSSRVNYGYTF
clone size: .
V gene: TRBV28
J gene: TRBJ1-2
D gene: .

CDR3 DNA: TGTGCCAGCAGACGTAACCCTCTAGCGGGAGGGCCGTCGGATGGAGATACGCAGTATTTT
CDR3 protein: CASRRNPLAGGPSDGDTQYF
clone size: .
V gene: TRBV5-4
J gene: TRBJ2-3
D gene: TRBD2

CDR3 DNA: TGTGCCACCAGCAGCGTGGGAGCGGGGAGGAGGTACAATGAGCAGTTCTTC
CDR3 protein: CATSSVGAGRRYNEQFF
clone size: .
V gene: TRBV15
J gene: TRBJ2-1
D gene: TRBD2

CDR3 DNA: TGTGCCAGCTCACCACCGTCCCACGAGGGGGGACACAATGAGCAGTTCTTC
CDR3 protein: CASSPPSHEGGHNEQFF
clone size: .
V gene: TRBV18
J gene: TRBJ2-1
D gene: .